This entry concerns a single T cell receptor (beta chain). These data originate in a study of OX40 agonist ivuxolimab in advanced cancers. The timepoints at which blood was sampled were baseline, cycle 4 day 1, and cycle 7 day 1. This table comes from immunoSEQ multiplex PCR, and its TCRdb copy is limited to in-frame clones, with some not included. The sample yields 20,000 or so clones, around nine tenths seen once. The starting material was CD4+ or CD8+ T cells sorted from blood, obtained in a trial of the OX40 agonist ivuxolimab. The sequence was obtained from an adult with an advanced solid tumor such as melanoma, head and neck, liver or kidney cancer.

The CDR3 sequence is CASSYHLLTGLYEQYF. CDR3 DNA: TGTGCCAGCAGTTACCACCTCTTGACAGGCCTCTACGAGCAGTACTTC. The J gene is TRBJ2-7, the V gene TRBV6-5, with D possibly matching TRBD1 (6 bases). This CDR3 is 16 amino acids long. Trimming left V 2 bases short and J 3 bases short, with 17 bases between. Germline V gene lookup returns CDR1 MNHEY and CDR2 SVGAGI.